This T cell receptor beta chain was captured by sequencing in a study of cytomegalovirus exposure and HLA in healthy donors (dated 2017 in TCRdb). Concerning the study at large: An earlier analysis of a few hundred of the donors reported 250 to 300 Gb of sequence data and 95 million to 130 million unique TCR beta sequences obtained from around 190 million T cells. Roughly 320 gigabases of sequencing data and 70 million to 95 million unique TCR sequences made up an early release that covered several hundred HLA-typed donors. The genetic ancestry cluster associated with self-reported Caucasian donors included about four fifths of the roughly 360 genotyped donors. The study aimed to test whether cataloging public T cell receptors could reveal signatures of past pathogen exposure. The study profiled the T cell repertoires of under 850 subjects by immunosequencing and related them to cytomegalovirus serostatus. In addition to the first cohort of around 670 subjects, a separate validation cohort of approximately 130 different subjects was used. To predict cytomegalovirus infection status, the study combined high-throughput TCR immunosequencing, statistical association of individual TCRs with disease status, and machine learning. In a later analysis, previously published TCR beta repertoires from some 640 donors were re-analyzed and high-resolution HLA genotyping was added so that TCR occurrence patterns could be studied. Rather than using new phenotypic data, the later analysis identified candidate immune exposures from TCR beta sequences and from how often those sequences occurred across donors. In an earlier analysis of 500 to 650 of the donors, high-throughput TCR beta sequencing was used to judge whether each TCR beta V gene segment behaved as functional or pseudogenic. Donor age, sex, ethnicity and CMV serostatus were collected together with the repertoire data. Genome-wide SNP genotypes for about 65% of the roughly 700 donors were used in a later genetic analysis, which treated that subset as a discovery cohort. Every repertoire in the discovery cohort had been generated on one and the same sequencing platform. HLA typing covered class I and class II loci at four-digit resolution. The number of typed donors differed by locus: roughly 620-630 for A, B, C, DRB1 and DQB1; 500 to 550 for DQA1; fewer than 610 for DPA1; and around 450 for DPB1. Five DR-DQ haplotypes were treated as single units for association and clustering because of strong linkage in the cohort. Among some 410 genotyped donors of the cohort, an average of 235,054 unique TCR beta nucleotide sequences were sequenced per donor, around 18% of them non-productive. Beyond this particular receptor, the publication reports: Correlated functional status among segregating V segments might reflect linkage disequilibrium, but an unknown experimental factor could not be ruled out. This cohort had only TCR beta chains sequenced, and the lack of alpha or paired-chain data limited which features could be detected. According to the authors, the approach could potentially be generalized to other disease states and immunological phenotypes. A later genetic analysis reported fewer N-insertions in productive TCRs among donors in an Asian-associated ancestry cluster than the roughly 620-donor mean. In a later analysis, about 17,000 TCR beta sequences were associated with specific HLA alleles at a false discovery rate of 0.05. A few of the identified cytomegalovirus-associated TCR beta chains were confirmed in vitro to be specific for cytomegalovirus antigens. The study gave a list of more than 150 TCR beta chains associated with cytomegalovirus. In a later analysis, HLA-associated TCR beta chains were found to be more clonally expanded and to have lower generation probabilities than equally common non-associated chains. Because HLA typing was missing for some donors at each locus, association tests included only the typed subset. Because counts were too low, roughly 17 rarely observed V segments, including chromosome 9 orphons, were left out of the earlier analysis of about 500 of the donors. Broadly in line with IMGT annotations, most TCR beta V segments showed up in productive rearrangements about 90% or about 30% of the time in an earlier analysis of under 700 of the donors. According to a later analysis, TCR association rates differed among HLA loci, with DRB1 alleles showing the most associated TCRs and HLA-C alleles showing the fewest. For the cohort, immune exposure information was limited to CMV serostatus. Some IMGT-functional V segments, including TRBV6-2 and TRBV6-3, could not be distinguished by the 87-base-pair reads and were therefore excluded. According to a later analysis, most CMV-associated TCR beta chains appeared to be HLA-restricted, and the HLA associations seemed to be driven largely by CMV exposure. A group of highly shared sequence variants was considered likely to be a technical artifact of the sequencing pipeline. Presence/absence analyses assumed roughly uniform sequencing depth across donors, an assumption that may not hold. While some public TCRs were present in many individuals, most TCR sequences turned up only very rarely across donors. In a later genetic analysis, a missense DCLRE1C variant was associated with V-gene and J-gene trimming of TCR beta chains, and the association was replicated in an independent cohort. The classifier was reported to diagnose cytomegalovirus status with high specificity and sensitivity in both the original cohort and the validation cohort. A further reported finding was that TCR beta sequences accurately predicted the HLA-A and HLA-B alleles for most subjects in the first cohort. When HLA alleles, especially DR and DQ, strongly co-occurred, TCR associations were difficult to assign to individual alleles. A later analysis reported that several top co-occurrence clusters appeared linked to parvovirus B19, influenza, CMV and Epstein-Barr virus.

For CDR1 and CDR2, the germline V gene lists SGDLS and YYNGEE. Deletion took 1 base off V and 6 bases off J, with a span of 8 bases between the germline ends. The CDR3 runs 13 amino acids, cysteine and phenylalanine included. The kept DNA is CDR3 alone, 39 bases in frame from the first base. Comments on this clone: It lacks a known antigen. No per-base quality is available; no much larger clone lies one base away.

Library construction relied on the immunoSEQ multiplex PCR assay. For the multiplex PCR, a mixture combining 60 forward primers for TCR Vbeta segments and 13 reverse primers for TCR Jbeta segments was used. The CDR3 region of rearranged TCR beta genes was amplified from genomic DNA with a multiplex PCR assay. The amplified TCR beta libraries were sequenced on the Illumina HiSeq System as 87-base-pair reads. Per the authors' processing: A later analysis counted tens of millions of unique TCR beta chains across the 500 to 850 repertoires, and some 11 million of these chains were shared by at least two donors. Raw reads were error-corrected and collapsed into unique sequences with a nearest-neighbor algorithm that merged closely related sequences to remove PCR and sequencing errors. V, D and J gene segments were assigned by aligning CDR3 sequences to IMGT reference sequences. For a sequence to be retained, at least a six-nucleotide match to both a V gene segment and a J gene segment was required. Rearrangements were called productive when the CDR3 lacked stop codons and stayed in frame with V and J; all others were non-productive. Following IMGT convention, CDR3 was defined as the stretch from the second conserved V-encoded cysteine to the conserved J-encoded phenylalanine. The earlier analysis of 550 to 650 of the donors excluded any sequence lacking an unambiguous match to a single V gene segment. An earlier analysis of several hundred of the donors classified V segments as functional when productive rearrangements were above 56.7% and as segregating when the standard deviation between donors was above 5%. A statistical classification framework was built to diagnose cytomegalovirus status from the catalog of TCR beta chain sequences. V and J gene assignment, in a later analysis, came from comparing TCR nucleotide sequences with IMGT/GENE-DB human TR gene sequences. In a later analysis, CDR3 sequences and most-parsimonious VDJ recombination scenarios were assigned using the TCRdist pipeline. A later analysis defined each TCR beta chain by its CDR3 amino acid sequence plus V-gene family, and excluded reads lacking a unique V-gene family. As a way to deal with suspected cross-contamination and a sequencing artifact, a later analysis dropped 592 nucleotide sequences that were highly shared and had low generation probability. A later analysis calculated a clonal expansion index for each public chain from normalized within-repertoire ranks of inferred template counts. In a later analysis, generation probabilities were computed using a VDJ recombination model fitted to out-of-frame rearrangements, and the results were checked against IGoR. In a later analysis, hypergeometric tests were used to score TCR-TCR, TCR-HLA and TCR-CMV co-occurrence, with a repertoire-size bias correction applied to TCR pairs. False discovery rates were estimated in a later analysis by permuting HLA or CMV assignments 20 times. In a later analysis, co-occurring TCRs were grouped with DBSCAN, and TCRdist sequence similarity was added when clustering was performed within HLA-allele-positive subsets. Co-occurrence clustering excluded repertoires with fewer than 30,000 or more than 120,000 public chains, plus five with anomalous nucleotide sharing. TCRdb carries this immuneACCESS record with in-frame sequences only. Its versions omit some clonotypes, under half of them owing to an unresolved V gene in the studies checked, with the rest unexplained. V, J and clone size derive from that table, while D and trimming were established from the DNA sequence. Here the sample has 150,000 to 200,000 clones; around 76% occur a single time. The leading ten clones occupy around 1.9% of the sample.

The cohort was made up of around 720 healthy bone marrow donors. Cohort members were all nominally healthy when sampled, although unrecorded immune exposures were likely present. The donor was CMV seronegative and belonged to the group of 352 seronegative cohort members. Each donor provided a peripheral blood sample, and peripheral blood mononuclear cells were used for TCR beta sequencing. The Qiagen DNeasy Blood Extraction Kit was used to extract genomic DNA from the blood cell samples. Sequencing was done on a sample of PBMCs. Recombination linked TRBV9 to TRBJ2-1; no D segment can be confidently identified. The source is a man aged 25 to 40 in good health and CMV-seronegative. The CDR3 reads CASSVSDGNEQFF. The nucleotide sequence is given as TGTGCCAGCAGCGTAAGCGATGGCAATGAGCAGTTCTTC.